The clone carrying this T cell receptor (beta chain) has only a few counts. These data belong to a study of CD8 T cells in ankylosing spondylitis. TCRdb independently ran MiXCR on the 5' RACE reads; one entry per CDR3 protein. Found here are 200,000 or so distinct CDR3 sequences, under 15% of them singletons; the top ten hold 11%. Germline V lookup: CDR1 KGHSH, CDR2 LQKENI. The trim removed 0 bases at V and 0 bases at J, leaving 8 bases unmatched. This CDR3 comprises 18 residues. The genes are TRBV18 and TRBJ2-3; 8 bases align to TRBD1. This clonotype originated in a female donor with ankylosing spondylitis or in good health (not recorded which). Material: blood, either unsorted or a sorted T cell fraction (not recorded which). CDR3 nucleotides: TGTGCCAGCTCACCACCCGGGACAGGAGATTATAGCACAGATACGCAGTATTTT. The encoded protein is CASSPPGTGDYSTDTQYF.